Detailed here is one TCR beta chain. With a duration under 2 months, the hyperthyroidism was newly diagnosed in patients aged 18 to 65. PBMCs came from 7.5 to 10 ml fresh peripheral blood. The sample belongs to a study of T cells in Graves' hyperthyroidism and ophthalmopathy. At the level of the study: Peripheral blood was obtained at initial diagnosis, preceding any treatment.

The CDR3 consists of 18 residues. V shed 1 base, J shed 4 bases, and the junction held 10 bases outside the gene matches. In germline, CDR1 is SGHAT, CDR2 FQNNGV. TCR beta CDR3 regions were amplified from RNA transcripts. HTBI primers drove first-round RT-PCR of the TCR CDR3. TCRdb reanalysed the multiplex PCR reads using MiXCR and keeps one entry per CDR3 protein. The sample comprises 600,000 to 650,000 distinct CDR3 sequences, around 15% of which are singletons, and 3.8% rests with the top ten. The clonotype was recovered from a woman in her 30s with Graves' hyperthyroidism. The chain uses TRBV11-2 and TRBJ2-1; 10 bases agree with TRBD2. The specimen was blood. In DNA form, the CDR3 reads TGTGCCAGCAGCTTAGCCCCCCCAGCGGGAGGGTGGTACAATGAGCAGTTCTTC. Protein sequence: CASSLAPPAGGWYNEQFF. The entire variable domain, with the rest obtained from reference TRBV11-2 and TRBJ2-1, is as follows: EAGVAQSPRYKIIEKRQSVAFWCNPISGHATLYWYQQILGQGPKLLIQFQNNGVVDDSQLPKDRFSAERLKGVDSTLKIQPAKLEDSAVYLCASSLAPPAGGWYNEQFFGPGTRLTVL.